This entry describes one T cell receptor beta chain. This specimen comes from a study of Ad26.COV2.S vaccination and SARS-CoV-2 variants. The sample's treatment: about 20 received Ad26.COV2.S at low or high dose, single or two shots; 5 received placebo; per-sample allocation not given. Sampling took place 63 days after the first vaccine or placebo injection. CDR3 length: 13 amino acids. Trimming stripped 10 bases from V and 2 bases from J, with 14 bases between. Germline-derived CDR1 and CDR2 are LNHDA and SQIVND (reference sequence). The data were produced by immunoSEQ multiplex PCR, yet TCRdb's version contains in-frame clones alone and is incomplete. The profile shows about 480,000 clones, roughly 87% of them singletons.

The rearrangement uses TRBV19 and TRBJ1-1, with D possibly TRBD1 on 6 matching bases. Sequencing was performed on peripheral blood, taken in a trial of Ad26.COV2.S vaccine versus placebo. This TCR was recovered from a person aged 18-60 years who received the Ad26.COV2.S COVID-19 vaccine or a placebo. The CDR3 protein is CATSIGTNTEAFF. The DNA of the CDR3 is TGTGCCACCTCTATTGGGACAAACACTGAAGCTTTCTTT. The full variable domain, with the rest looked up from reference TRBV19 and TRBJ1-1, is DGGITQSPKYLFRKEGQNVTLSCEQNLNHDAMYWYRQDPGQGLRLIYYSQIVNDFQKGDIAEGYSVSREKKESFPLTVTSAQKNPTAFYLCATSIGTNTEAFFGQGTRLTVV.